The 16 T cell receptor beta chains reported below all come from one sample, sequenced in a study of T cells in Graves' hyperthyroidism and ophthalmopathy. Amplified TCR beta CDR3 regions derived from RNA transcripts. Researchers ran a first-round RT-PCR on the TCR CDR3 using the HTBI primer set. TCRdb reprocessed the multiplex PCR reads with MiXCR, giving one entry per CDR3 protein. Counted here are hundreds of thousands of distinct CDR3 sequences, about 16% occurring once; the ten biggest clones make up roughly a fifth. The sample was blood. All receptors come from a woman aged 55-70 years with Graves' ophthalmopathy.

This clonotype came up once. The V gene is TRBV4-1, the J gene TRBJ1-4; D might be TRBD1 (5 bases). The CDR3 sequence is 14 residues long. Trimming removed 3 bases at V and 3 bases at J, with 8 bases between. CDR1 MGHRA and CDR2 YSYEKL come from the germline V gene. CDR3 in DNA: TGCGCCAGCAGCCACAGGGATTCTAATGAAAAACTGTTTTTT. Encoded protein: CASSHRDSNEKLFF.

This clonotype was picked up many times. DNA for the CDR3: TGTGCCAGCAGGTTTCCCTGGGGGACTAGCTTGGGTAATGAGCAGTTCTTC. This encodes CASRFPWGTSLGNEQFF. The rearrangement joins TRBV2 to TRBJ2-1; 9 nucleotides match TRBD2. Germline V gene data show CDR1 as SNHLY and CDR2 as FYNNEI. The CDR3 has 17 residues. The V segment lost 6 bases and the J segment 7 bases; nucleotides outside the gene matches: 16.

This clonotype was seen more than once but under ten times. The V gene is TRBV29-1, the J gene TRBJ2-7, with TRBD2 matching 11 bases. This CDR3 is built from 13 residues. V shed 4 bases, J shed 2 bases, and the junction held 1 base outside the gene matches. CDR1 is SQVTM and CDR2 is ANQGSEA in the germline V gene. Here the CDR3 reads CSVGSGRAYEQYF. In nucleotides, the CDR3 is TGCAGCGTTGGTAGCGGGAGGGCCTACGAGCAGTACTTC.

The V gene is TRBV24-1, the J gene TRBJ2-7; TRBD1 agrees at 7 bases. V lost 3 bases and J lost 3; bases outside the gene matches: 7. The CDR3 extends over 15 amino acids. CDR1 is KGHDR and CDR2 is SFDVKD in the germline V gene. The CDR3 here is CATSDAGTEYYEQYF. The CDR3 nucleotides are TGTGCCACCAGTGATGCCGGGACAGAGTACTACGAGCAGTACTTC.

This clonotype turned up a few times. V is TRBV5-1 and J is TRBJ2-1, with 9 bases fitting TRBD2. CDR3 size: 17 residues. The germline V gene encodes CDR1 SGHRS and CDR2 YFSETQ. The V gene end was trimmed by 0 bases and the J gene end by 7 bases; junction bases not matched to a gene: 11. Here the CDR3 DNA reads TGCGCCAGCAGCTTGGGGCCCAGCGGGAGGACCGGTAATGAGCAGTTCTTC. Its protein is CASSLGPSGRTGNEQFF. Filled out from reference TRBV5-1 and TRBJ2-1, the complete variable domain reads KAGVTQTPRYLIKTRGQQVTLSCSPISGHRSVSWYQQTPGQGLQFLFEYFSETQRNKGNFPGRFSGRQFSNSRSEMNVSTLELGDSALYLCASSLGPSGRTGNEQFFGPGTRLTVL.

There are many counts of this clonotype. This chain joins TRBV20-1 and TRBJ2-4, with 7 nucleotides matching TRBD2. Germline CDR1 is DFQATT and CDR2 is SNEGSKA (reference sequence). V lost 0 bases and J lost 8; bases outside the gene matches: 10. This CDR3 has 15 amino acids. This CDR3 reads CSAREGTPGRDIQYF. In nucleotides, the CDR3 is TGCAGTGCTAGAGAAGGGACTCCTGGGAGGGACATTCAGTACTTC.

There are many counts of this clonotype. The rearrangement uses TRBV18 and TRBJ2-1, with D maybe TRBD2 (6 bases). Germline CDR1 KGHSH, CDR2 LQKENI. The CDR3 has 15 amino acids. Deletions cut 3 bases from V and 1 base from J, with 10 bases between. CDR3 nucleotides: TGTGCCAGCTCACCTCCGGAGGGTTCCTACAATGAGCAGTTCTTC. Its protein is CASSPPEGSYNEQFF.

The chain uses TRBV20-1 and TRBJ2-6; D call uncertain. Looked up from germline, CDR1 is DFQATT and CDR2 is SNEGSKA (reference sequence). This CDR3 comprises 8 residues. V dropped 1 base and J dropped 19 bases, with 5 bases sitting between them. The CDR3 reads CSARASTF. CDR3 DNA: TGCAGTGCTAGAGCCTCCACTTTC.

This clonotype has a handful of counts. The chain has TRBV14 and TRBJ1-1; TRBD1 might be the D (5 bases). The V and J ends lost 2 bases and 11 bases respectively, with 18 bases between them. CDR3 size: 14 residues. Germline V gene sequence: CDR1 SGHDN, CDR2 FVKESK. Here the CDR3 reads CASSQTGLLIRAFF. The CDR3 DNA is TGTGCCAGCAGCCAAACAGGTTTATTAATTCGCGCTTTCTTT.

The table lists this clonotype with many counts. The rearrangement links TRBV5-1 to TRBJ2-3; no definite D call. CDR3 length equals 15 residues. V was trimmed by 0 bases and J by 2 bases, leaving 10 bases between them. Per the germline V gene, CDR1 is SGHRS and CDR2 is YFSETQ. Here the CDR3 reads CASSLDRTLTDTQYF. CDR3 bases: TGCGCCAGCAGCTTGGACAGAACTCTCACAGATACGCAGTATTTT.

In its sample, this clonotype was seen many times. The rearrangement links TRBV3-1 to TRBJ2-5; a weak D match, TRBD1 (6 bases). This CDR3 spans 13 amino acids. In germline, CDR1 is LGHDT, CDR2 YNNKEL (reference sequence). V was clipped by 5 bases and J by 1 base, with 8 bases between them. The CDR3 DNA is TGTGCCAGCAGCTGGACAGCCCAAGAGACCCAGTACTTC. Translation: CASSWTAQETQYF.

The CDR3 reads CASSQEGIGGYGYTF. CDR3 in DNA: TGCGCCAGCAGCCAAGAGGGCATAGGGGGCTATGGCTACACCTTC. The chain has TRBV4-1 and TRBJ1-2, with D tentatively TRBD1 (6 bases). This CDR3 has 15 residues. Germline CDR1 MGHRA, CDR2 YSYEKL. Trimming took off 0 bases at V and 4 bases at J, with 12 bases between the two ends.

This clonotype has a count of ten or more. J is TRBJ2-5 and V is TRBV29-1; the match to TRBD2 covers 14 bases. The CDR3 runs to 16 residues. CDR1 is SQVTM and CDR2 is ANQGSEA in the germline V gene. The V gene end was trimmed by 6 bases and the J gene end by 5 bases; junction bases not matched to a gene: 11. Here the CDR3 DNA reads TGCAGCGTAGGACTAGCGGGAGGACTTGTTCGGGAGACCCAGTACTTC. Encoded protein: CSVGLAGGLVRETQYF.

This clonotype was seen repeatedly, ten times or more. The rearrangement joins TRBV11-2 to TRBJ2-1; D is ambiguous. This CDR3 has 14 amino acids. Germline loops: CDR1 SGHAT, CDR2 FQNNGV. Trimming took 3 bases from V and 8 from J, leaving 14 bases between them. The DNA for the CDR3 is TGTGCCAGCAGCTTCCGAAGCTTCGAAGATGAGCAGTTCTTC. Its translation: CASSFRSFEDEQFF. The variable domain in full, with the rest retrieved from reference TRBV11-2 and TRBJ2-1, is EAGVAQSPRYKIIEKRQSVAFWCNPISGHATLYWYQQILGQGPKLLIQFQNNGVVDDSQLPKDRFSAERLKGVDSTLKIQPAKLEDSAVYLCASSFRSFEDEQFFGPGTRLTVL.

This clonotype has at least ten counts. The chain employs TRBV28 and TRBJ2-1, with 8 bases that match TRBD2. V gave up 1 base and J gave up 8 bases; unmatched junction bases: 7. This CDR3 is built from 15 residues. CDR1 and CDR2 (germline): MDHEN, SYDVKM. The CDR3: CASSLSSGSGDEQFF. The DNA of the CDR3 is TGTGCCAGCAGTTTATCGAGCGGGAGTGGAGATGAGCAGTTCTTC.

As DNA, the CDR3 is TGTGCCTGGAGTCCCCTTCTTGCCACTAGCGGGAGGAGGGGTGAGCAGTTCTTC. Its translation is CAWSPLLATSGRRGEQFF. This chain uses TRBV30 with TRBJ2-1; TRBD2 agrees at 12 bases. The CDR3 extends over 18 amino acids. The junction had 17 bases not matched to a gene; V was cut back by 2 bases and J by 9 bases. Germline-derived CDR1 and CDR2 are GTSNPN and SVGIG (reference sequence).